These 12 T cell receptor beta chains originate from one sample sequenced in a study of T cell responses to AZD1222 COVID-19 vaccine (dated by TCRdb to 2020 to 2022). The library was built by means of the immunoSEQ multiplex PCR assay. This immuneACCESS table, as held by TCRdb, lists in-frame sequences with V and J called but not all clones. Of the missing ones, under half trace to an unresolved V gene in checked studies; the others have no known cause. Within this sample are roughly 140,000 clones, with approximately 88% of them counted one time only. Jointly, the top ten make up approximately 3.6% of the sample. According to the study, the label for this sample's time point signals: baseline before first vaccination. The treatment or condition label, read with the paper, signifies: meningococcal conjugate vaccine given as trial control. This material consisted of peripheral blood, taken on day 0 of MenACWY control vaccination. The receptors were gathered from an adult in good health.

The CDR3 reads CASSLGLAGNNEQFF. The DNA for the CDR3 is TGTGCCAGCAGCTTGGGACTAGCGGGGAACAATGAGCAGTTCTTC. The V gene is TRBV7-8, the J gene TRBJ2-1; TRBD2 matches at 13 bases. Germline trimming cut 3 bases from V and 5 bases from J; bases unmatched to any gene: 1. Germline CDR1 and CDR2: SGHVS and FQNEAQ. This CDR3 has 15 amino acids.

This clone was observed a handful of times. V usage is TRBV5-1 and J usage is TRBJ2-2; D uncertain. The germline V gene encodes CDR1 SGHRS and CDR2 YFSETQ. V lost 6 bases to trimming and J lost 8 bases, with 20 bases between them. The CDR3 consists of 15 residues. CDR3 region: CASNPDLIRAGELFF. Written as DNA, the CDR3 is TGCGCCAGCAACCCAGACCTTATTCGGGCAGGGGAGCTGTTTTTT.

The V call is TRBV28, the J call TRBJ1-5, with TRBD1 matching over 8 bases. Losses at the gene ends were 4 bases for V and 7 bases for J; bases not matched to a gene: 6. The CDR3 extends over 14 amino acids. CDR1 MDHEN and CDR2 SYDVKM come from the germline V gene. Here the CDR3 DNA reads TGTGCCAGCAGTTCCGGACAGGGAGACCAGCCCCAGCATTTT. Protein sequence: CASSSGQGDQPQHF.

The chain's CDR3 is CASSPWGDTEAFF. CDR3 bases: TGTGCCAGCTCCCCCTGGGGGGATACTGAAGCTTTCTTT. The rearrangement links TRBV18 to TRBJ1-1, with D possibly matching TRBD1 (5 bases). This CDR3 spans 13 amino acids. Germline V gene data show CDR1 as KGHSH and CDR2 as LQKENI. Trimming cost V 6 bases and J 5 bases, with 13 bases left between them. The full variable domain, its missing parts supplied by reference TRBV18 and TRBJ1-1, is NAGVMQNPRHLVRRRGQEARLRCSPMKGHSHVYWYRQLPEEGLKFMVYLQKENIIDESGMPKERFSAEFPKEGPSILRIQQVVRGDSAAYFCASSPWGDTEAFFGQGTRLTVV.

V is TRBV18 and J is TRBJ2-7; TRBD2 aligns across 8 bases. J lost 5 bases, V lost 4 bases, and 7 bases had no gene match. Germline values: CDR1 KGHSH, CDR2 LQKENI. The CDR3 is 14 amino acids. CDR3 in amino acids: CASSQTSDGDEQYF. Here the CDR3 DNA reads TGTGCCAGCTCACAGACTAGCGATGGTGACGAGCAGTACTTC. The whole variable domain, filled in from reference TRBV18 and TRBJ2-7, reads NAGVMQNPRHLVRRRGQEARLRCSPMKGHSHVYWYRQLPEEGLKFMVYLQKENIIDESGMPKERFSAEFPKEGPSILRIQQVVRGDSAAYFCASSQTSDGDEQYFGPGTRLTVT.

The chain couples TRBV6-5 to TRBJ2-5; no clear D gene. With 2 bases removed from V and 1 base from J, the gap between germline ends came to 5 bases. The CDR3 contains 13 residues. Germline V CDR1 and CDR2: MNHEY, SVGAGI. CDR3 DNA sequence: TGTGCCAGCAGTTACCCAGGCCAAGAGACCCAGTACTTC. This sequence encodes CASSYPGQETQYF.

The chain joins TRBV18 to TRBJ1-3; D unresolved. The CDR3 spans 13 residues. Trimming cost V 6 bases and J 8 bases, with 14 bases left between them. Germline V lookup: CDR1 KGHSH, CDR2 LQKENI. CDR3 region: CASSPEVWDTIYF. In DNA, the CDR3 is TGTGCCAGCTCTCCCGAGGTTTGGGACACCATATATTTT.

This chain uses TRBV15 with TRBJ2-2, with D unclear. This CDR3 is 12 amino acids long. The germline V gene encodes CDR1 LNHNV and CDR2 YYDKDF (reference sequence). V lost 4 bases to trimming and J lost 5 bases, with 5 bases between them. In nucleotides, the CDR3 is TGTGCCACCAGCAAAGAAACCGGGGAGCTGTTTTTT. Protein product: CATSKETGELFF.

This clone was seen only once. The J gene is TRBJ2-1, the V gene TRBV14; D ambiguous. Germline CDR1 and CDR2: SGHDN and FVKESK. The V gene lost 0 bases and the J gene lost 5 bases, with 2 bases spanning the gap. The CDR3 length is 12 residues. The CDR3, as DNA: TGTGCCAGCAGCCAAGACCACAATGAGCAGTTCTTC. This sequence encodes CASSQDHNEQFF.

The chain uses TRBV4-3 and TRBJ2-3; D gene ambiguous. This CDR3 spans 16 amino acids. CDR1 and CDR2 from the germline V gene are LGHNA and YSLEER. With 0 bases removed from V and 2 bases from J, the gap between germline ends came to 12 bases. The CDR3 spells CASSQDLSQHTDTQYF. The CDR3 nucleotides are TGCGCCAGCAGCCAAGACCTCTCACAGCACACAGATACGCAGTATTTT.

This chain uses TRBV2 with TRBJ2-3; D uncertain. The ends were cut back, 6 bases at V and 4 bases at J, with 11 bases in the middle. Germline assignment: CDR1 SNHLY and CDR2 FYNNEI. The CDR3 totals 13 residues. The CDR3 DNA reads as TGTGCCAGCAGCGACTCAACCCCAGATACGCAGTATTTT. It is translated as CASSDSTPDTQYF.

The CDR3 spells CASSLSVGGIPYGYTF. The CDR3 nucleotides are TGTGCCAGCAGTTTATCGGTTGGGGGGATCCCGTATGGCTACACCTTC. The V and J genes are TRBV27 and TRBJ1-2, with a weak D call TRBD1 (5 bases). V lost 0 bases to trimming and J lost 5 bases, with 16 bases between them. This CDR3 spans 16 amino acids. Germline V gene lookup returns CDR1 MNHEY and CDR2 SMNVEV (reference sequence).